This TCR beta chain originates from a study of shared clonotypes between healthy human individuals (dated by TCRdb to about 2020). With respect to the entire study: Two women and a few men aged 18 to 49 years were included in the cohort. Per donor, three plates each were used for CD4 naive and CD4 memory, two for CD8 naive, and one for CD8 memory. The study deeply sequenced blood TCR repertoires of five healthy adults to estimate repertoire size and the extent of clonotype sharing between individuals. Different laboratories and diverse techniques were used to prepare libraries and sequence TCR repertoires, to increase sequencing depth and limit assay-specific biases. Leukapheresis yielded between about 0.8 and 8.9 billion PBMCs per donor.

Using the deep immunoSEQ assay, multiplex PCR amplified TCR CDR3 regions from genomic DNA. Extracted genomic DNA from each cell subset was spread evenly across all wells of several immunoSEQ 96-well plates, with each plate serving as a replicate. For sorted subsets, roughly 200 ng genomic DNA, equal to tens of thousands of T cell genomes, was loaded into each replicate PCR. The purified libraries were quantified using a Qubit 3.0 fluorometer, sized with a Bioanalyzer 2100, and then quantified again using the KAPA Library Quantification kit. A separate single-read 150-cycle Illumina NextSeq 550 flow cell was used to sequence each immunoSEQ 96-well plate. On the authors' methods: Because the immunoSEQ output held only junctional sequences and lacked quality scores, the filtering could not match the filtering applied to full-length reads. Sequences were annotated with PyIR, a Python wrapper for IgBLAST v1.9, using IMGT germline references to assign V/J genes and CDR3. Any read was removed if the V/J assignment was weak (E-value above 1e-6), the CDR3 was missing, or the read contained stop codons, out-of-frame junctions, or ambiguous translated residues. V3J clonotypes were defined as sequences sharing the same inferred V gene, J gene, and CDR3 amino acid sequence. The percentage overlap between two repertoires was calculated by dividing the number of shared unique clonotypes by the size of the smaller repertoire. Repertoire richness was assessed with RTK rarefaction, the Chao1 estimator, and Recon v2.1 estimates of unobserved clonotypes. OLGA was used to compute generation probabilities for all TCRbeta clonotypes that the gDNA method yielded from a few donors. TCRdb provides this immuneACCESS table in a form limited to in-frame rearrangements. Some clones are lacking; in checked studies, under half of them reflect an unresolved V gene, and why the rest are absent is not known. From that table come the V and J calls and clone size; the DNA was used to work out D and trimming. The sample data list a few million clones, and over 85% of these were observed just once. Jointly, the top ten make up 0.11% to 0.15% of the sample.

V is trimmed back by 3 bases and J by 4 bases, and the junction contains 8 bases that no gene match accounts for. Spanning cysteine to phenylalanine, the CDR3 consists of 15 amino acids. CDR3 DNA only is kept here, 45 bases in frame from base 1. CDR1 and CDR2 are read off the germline V gene (reference sequence) as LNHDA and SQIVND. The donors were healthy, HIV-negative adults who had no recently reported acute infections or vaccinations. Only Caucasian adults living in Nashville, Tennessee, USA were represented among the donors. CD4+ T cells were enriched through magnetic negative selection, after which naive cells were positively selected on CD45RA and the remaining negative fraction served as the memory subset. After blood collection by leukapheresis, PBMCs were isolated using Ficoll-Histopaque density gradient centrifugation and then cryopreserved in the vapor phase of liquid nitrogen. Analytical flow cytometry was used to check the purity and quantity of every magnetically sorted T cell population. From each sorted fraction, genomic DNA was isolated and quantified by UV absorbance on a Nanodrop 2000c.

Overall results and qualifications from the work: Pairwise subsampling indicated that sequencing depth was expected to affect the degree of clonotype sharing among donors. Larger estimated clonotype richness was generally found for naive subsets than for memory subsets. When a few donors were compared, the shared fraction of clonotypes was 5% to 6.5% for naive CD4, 3.5% for naive CD8, roughly 2.5% for memory CD4, and around 0.37% for memory CD8. The genetic and exposure-history diversity represented was limited by the small number of donors. Compared with non-shared clonotypes, the clonotypes found in all four sorted-subset donors had higher generation probabilities. Rarefaction of sorted-subset datasets indicated incomplete sequencing despite the large sequencing depth. Only blood was sampled, and tissue TCR repertoires likely differ from those in blood.

A remark on this clone: Which antigen it targets is not known. Qualities for individual bases were not recorded, and no much larger clone is one base off.

Sequencing was performed on naive CD4+ T cells sorted from blood. The cell subset or site label here, explained by the study, means: CD45RA+ positively selected. Here the chain combines TRBV19 and TRBJ1-2; 7 bases in between match TRBD1. The sequence was collected from a man younger than 30 in good health. The DNA is TGTGCCAGTAGTATGTCAGGGGGGGCTGTCTATGGCTACACCTTC. This codes for CASSMSGGAVYGYTF.